These 20 T cell receptor beta chains originate from one sample sequenced in a study of cytomegalovirus exposure and HLA in healthy donors. The PCR employed 60 Vbeta primers together with 13 Jbeta primers. Sequenced by immunoSEQ multiplex PCR; TCRdb stores in-frame clones only, minus some. The table lists 130,000 to 150,000 clones, roughly four fifths of them singletons. The specimen was PBMCs. These receptors originate from a man in his forties in good health and CMV-seropositive.

Only a few counts were recorded for this clone. V gene TRBV27 combines with J gene TRBJ2-1, with a tentative D call TRBD1 (5 bases). CDR1 and CDR2 from the germline V gene are MNHEY and SMNVEV (reference sequence). The CDR3 spans 13 residues. V was clipped by 8 bases and J by 4 bases, with 12 bases between them. The CDR3 DNA reads as TGTGCCAGCCGACAGTCTCTATACAATGAGCAGTTCTTC. Translated, it gives CASRQSLYNEQFF.

The chain employs TRBV13 and TRBJ1-1, with 7 positions matching TRBD1. The V gene end was trimmed by 4 bases and the J gene end by 1 base; junction bases not matched to a gene: 6. The CDR3 is made up of 15 amino acids. Germline CDR1 is PRHDT and CDR2 is FYEKMQ (reference sequence). CDR3 region: CASSYTGEANTEAFF. Written as DNA, the CDR3 is TGTGCCAGCAGCTATACAGGGGAGGCGAACACTGAAGCTTTCTTT.

This sequence joins TRBV7-2 and TRBJ1-4, with D uncertain. The CDR3 spans 18 residues. Germline lookup yields CDR1 SGHTA and CDR2 FQGNSA. V lost 1 base to trimming and J lost 2 bases, with 17 bases between them. The CDR3 DNA is TGTGCCAGCAGCTTAGAGGCCCCTTCGAGGGCCACTAATGAAAAACTGTTTTTT. Translated: CASSLEAPSRATNEKLFF.

This chain joins TRBV5-8 and TRBJ2-1, with 9 bases fitting TRBD1. This CDR3 contains 16 residues. Looked up from germline, CDR1 is SGHTS and CDR2 is YDEGEE. The J segment lost 7 bases and the V segment lost 5 bases, leaving 13 bases of the junction unmatched. In nucleotides, the CDR3 is TGTGCCAGCAGTTATGGACAGGGGATGGGAGTGAATGAGCAGTTCTTC. This translates into CASSYGQGMGVNEQFF.

This clone was recorded many times. CDR3 sequence: CASSTRQGRETEAFF. The CDR3 coding sequence is TGTGCCAGCAGCACCAGACAGGGGCGGGAGACTGAAGCTTTCTTT. This chain links TRBV21-1 with TRBJ1-1; the D call in the table, TRBD1, was not verified against the DNA. TRBV21-1 constitutes a pseudogene. CDR3 length: 15 amino acids.

This clone was observed a few times. The V gene is TRBV19, the J gene TRBJ2-5; tentatively, D is TRBD2 (6 bases). The CDR3 covers 11 residues. The germline CDR1 and CDR2 sequences are LNHDA and SQIVND (reference sequence). V gave up 8 bases and J gave up 7 bases, with 11 bases separating them. CDR3 sequence (DNA): TGTGCCAGTCAGAACGGGGGGACCCAGTACTTC. It translates to CASQNGGTQYF.

This rearrangement joins TRBV30 to TRBJ2-2, with TRBD2 as a possible D gene (6 bases). The CDR3 extends over 16 amino acids. Germline V gene data show CDR1 as GTSNPN and CDR2 as SVGIG (reference sequence). Between the trimmed V and J ends, which lost 0 bases and 4 bases, there was a span of 15 bases. For the CDR3, the DNA is TGTGCCTGGAGTGTACACCCGGGGAGGATCACCGGGGAGCTGTTTTTT. Protein sequence: CAWSVHPGRITGELFF.

The genes are TRBV2 and TRBJ1-2; D may be TRBD1 (6 bases). Per the germline V gene, CDR1 is SNHLY and CDR2 is FYNNEI. CDR3 size: 15 residues. The V and J ends lost 7 bases and 4 bases respectively, with 19 bases between them. CDR3 loop: CASTVGVQGSYGYTF. The CDR3 DNA is TGTGCCAGCACCGTCGGTGTTCAGGGGTCCTATGGCTACACCTTC.

The V and J genes are TRBV2 and TRBJ1-4; 8 positions match TRBD1. Germline-derived CDR1 and CDR2 are SNHLY and FYNNEI. This CDR3 region has 15 residues. V shed 6 bases, J shed 5 bases, and the junction held 8 bases outside the gene matches. The chain's CDR3 is CASRPRDRRNEKLFF. In DNA form, the CDR3 reads TGTGCCAGCAGGCCCCGGGACAGGCGAAATGAAAAACTGTTTTTT.

This rearrangement joins TRBV5-1 to TRBJ2-3; 8 bases agree with TRBD2. The CDR3 is 14 residues long. Germline CDR1 SGHRS, CDR2 YFSETQ. J was trimmed by 6 bases and V by 2 bases; bases with no gene match: 5. CDR3 sequence: CASSFGAGADTQYF. CDR3 nucleotide sequence: TGCGCCAGCAGCTTTGGAGCGGGAGCTGATACGCAGTATTTT.

The gene calls are TRBV4-3 and TRBJ2-3, with D unclear. This CDR3 comprises 14 residues. Germline V gene lookup returns CDR1 LGHNA and CDR2 YSLEER. Trimming took 0 bases from V and 5 from J, leaving 9 bases between them. As DNA, the CDR3 is TGCGCCAGCAGCCAAGAAGATCGTAGAGATACGCAGTATTTT. Its protein is CASSQEDRRDTQYF.

This clone was observed a single time. V gene TRBV6-1 combines with J gene TRBJ2-7; TRBD1 agrees at 8 bases. The germline gives CDR1 MNHNS, CDR2 SASEGT. V gave up 5 bases and J gave up 3 bases; unmatched junction bases: 6. CDR3 length: 14 residues. CDR3 loop: CASSRDRSGYEQYF. The CDR3, as DNA: TGTGCCAGCAGTCGGGACAGGTCTGGCTACGAGCAGTACTTC.

This chain links TRBV7-3 with TRBJ2-7, with D perhaps matching TRBD1 (6 bases). Germline assignment: CDR1 SGHTA and CDR2 FQGTGA. CDR3 length: 15 amino acids. Trimming took 1 base from V and 3 from J, leaving 13 bases between them. The chain's CDR3 is CASSLNTGSDYEQYF. The CDR3 DNA sequence: TGTGCCAGCAGCTTAAACACAGGGAGTGACTACGAGCAGTACTTC. The variable domain in full, completed from reference TRBV7-3 and TRBJ2-7, reads GAGVSQTPSNKVTEKGKYVELRCDPISGHTALYWYRQSLGQGPEFLIYFQGTGAADDSGLPNDRFFAVRPEGSVSTLKIQRTERGDSAVYLCASSLNTGSDYEQYFGPGTRLTVT.

V gene TRBV28 combines with J gene TRBJ1-1; a possible D gene is TRBD1 (6 bases). Germline V lookup: CDR1 MDHEN, CDR2 SYDVKM. The CDR3 loop spans 14 amino acids. Trimming shortened V by 6 bases and J by 0 bases, and 11 bases separated the two germline ends. CDR3 in amino acids: CASSTGLLNTEAFF. DNA of the CDR3: TGTGCCAGCAGCACAGGGCTCTTGAACACTGAAGCTTTCTTT.

The rearrangement joins TRBV27 to TRBJ2-7; TRBD1 matches 10 bases. Germline CDR1 is MNHEY and CDR2 is SMNVEV (reference sequence). Trimming removed 4 bases from V and 3 bases from J; junction bases left unmatched: 6. This CDR3 comprises 15 residues. CDR3 loop: CASSSGQGYVYEQYF. The DNA for the CDR3 is TGTGCCAGCAGTTCGGGACAGGGGTATGTCTACGAGCAGTACTTC.

J is TRBJ1-2 and V is TRBV6-5; D is possibly TRBD1 (6 bases). Germline V CDR1 and CDR2: MNHEY, SVGAGI. CDR3 length: 15 amino acids. V shed 0 bases and J shed 6 bases, with 14 bases lying between them. CDR3 DNA: TGTGCCAGCAGTTACTCCGGGGGGCGCGTCAATGGCTACACCTTC. Its protein is CASSYSGGRVNGYTF.

This chain links TRBV29-1 with TRBJ2-1; D perhaps matches TRBD2 (7 bases). The CDR3 contains 14 residues. From germline, CDR1 is SQVTM and CDR2 ANQGSEA. Deletions cut 6 bases from V and 4 bases from J, with 16 bases between. DNA of the CDR3: TGCAGCGTGACGGGGGCGGGAGAGTACAATGAGCAGTTCTTC. As protein: CSVTGAGEYNEQFF.

The chain carries TRBV21-1 and TRBJ1-2; the D call in the table, TRBD1, was not verified against the DNA. TRBV21-1 is a pseudogene. This CDR3 is built from 15 residues. CDR3 loop: CASSKPNPDSYGYTF. DNA of the CDR3: TGTGCCAGCAGCAAACCTAATCCGGACAGCTATGGCTACACCTTC.

The gene calls are TRBV5-1 and TRBJ2-5, with 7 bases matching TRBD2. The J call may be wrong; the DNA end is better matched by TRBJ2-7. This CDR3 region has 15 residues. The germline V gene has CDR1 SGHRS and CDR2 YFSETQ. This CDR3 is CASSRGGGSSYEQYF. CDR3 DNA sequence: TGCGCCAGCAGCCGGGGTGGCGGGAGTTCCTACGAGCAGTACTTC.

The chain links TRBV2 to TRBJ1-6, with D perhaps matching TRBD1 (6 bases). V lost 0 bases to trimming and J lost 10 bases, with 13 bases between them. The CDR3 is 15 amino acids. Germline V gene sequence: CDR1 SNHLY, CDR2 FYNNEI. The CDR3: CASSEAQGSSSPLHF. Here the CDR3 DNA reads TGTGCCAGCAGTGAAGCGCAGGGGAGTAGCTCACCCCTCCACTTT. Full variable domain (remainder filled in from reference TRBV2 and TRBJ1-6): EPEVTQTPSHQVTQMGQEVILRCVPISNHLYFYWYRQILGQKVEFLVSFYNNEISEKSEIFDDQFSVERPDGSNFTLKIRSTKLEDSAMYFCASSEAQGSSSPLHFGNGTRLTVT.